The 18 T cell receptor beta chains presented below share a single source sample, sequenced in a study of shared clonotypes between healthy human individuals. TCRdb keeps only in-frame clones here, not all; method: immunoSEQ multiplex PCR. Seen here are 2 million or so clones, roughly 94% observed once, and the top ten hold around 0.13%. Sequencing input: naive CD4+ T cells sorted from blood. As for subset: CD45RA+ positively selected. These receptors all stem from a man aged 18 to 29 in good health.

This chain links TRBV2 with TRBJ1-2, with D perhaps matching TRBD1 (6 bases). The germline gives CDR1 SNHLY, CDR2 FYNNEI. CDR3 length: 14 residues. Trimming left V 6 bases short and J 5 bases short, with 16 bases between. In nucleotides, the CDR3 is TGTGCCAGCAGCGAGACAGGACAGTCGTATGGCTACACCTTC. This encodes CASSETGQSYGYTF.

J is TRBJ1-1 and V is TRBV9; perhaps TRBD1 as D (5 bases). CDR3 size: 15 residues. V lost 1 base and J lost 5, with 15 bases in between. Looked up from germline, CDR1 is SGDLS and CDR2 is YYNGEE. CDR3 nucleotides: TGTGCCAGCAGCGTATTAGGCAGGGAAGGAACTGAAGCTTTCTTT. As protein: CASSVLGREGTEAFF.

Only a few counts were recorded for this clone. The rearrangement links TRBV18 to TRBJ1-5; the D is unclear. In germline, CDR1 is KGHSH, CDR2 LQKENI. V lost 3 bases, J lost 3 bases, and 6 bases lay in between. The CDR3 is made up of 13 amino acids. CDR3 residues: CASSPAHNQPQHF. DNA of the CDR3: TGTGCCAGCTCACCCGCGCACAATCAGCCCCAGCATTTT. Drawing the rest from reference TRBV18 and TRBJ1-5, the complete variable domain is NAGVMQNPRHLVRRRGQEARLRCSPMKGHSHVYWYRQLPEEGLKFMVYLQKENIIDESGMPKERFSAEFPKEGPSILRIQQVVRGDSAAYFCASSPAHNQPQHFGDGTRLSIL.

The chain carries TRBV29-1 and TRBJ2-4; the D gene could be TRBD1 or TRBD2 (5 bases each). V lost 2 bases to trimming and J lost 7 bases, with 9 bases between them. This CDR3 is built from 12 residues. The germline gives CDR1 SQVTM, CDR2 ANQGSEA. The CDR3 DNA reads TGCAGCGTTGAACAGGGCGGGAACATTCAGTACTTC. This sequence encodes CSVEQGGNIQYF.

The chain employs TRBV19 and TRBJ1-6; D is undetermined. Per the germline V gene, CDR1 is LNHDA and CDR2 is SQIVND (reference sequence). V lost 0 bases to trimming and J lost 6 bases, with 6 bases between them. CDR3 length: 14 residues. This CDR3 reads CASSIEEGNSPLHF. DNA for the CDR3: TGTGCCAGTAGTATAGAGGAGGGTAATTCACCCCTCCACTTT. The full variable domain, its missing parts supplied by reference TRBV19 and TRBJ1-6, is DGGITQSPKYLFRKEGQNVTLSCEQNLNHDAMYWYRQDPGQGLRLIYYSQIVNDFQKGDIAEGYSVSREKKESFPLTVTSAQKNPTAFYLCASSIEEGNSPLHFGNGTRLTVT.

The rearrangement joins TRBV12-5 to TRBJ2-1; 7 bases align to TRBD2. CDR3 length: 18 residues. J lost 4 bases, V lost 7 bases, and 19 bases had no gene match. In germline, CDR1 is LGHNT, CDR2 FRNRAP. CDR3 bases: TGTGCTAGTGCCTCACAAGGCCTAGCGGCAGACCTGTACAATGAGCAGTTCTTC. It specifies CASASQGLAADLYNEQFF.

The chain links TRBV6-5 to TRBJ2-5; the match to TRBD1 covers 10 bases. The CDR3 contains 15 residues. Germline V gene data show CDR1 as MNHEY and CDR2 as SVGAGI. V was pared by 2 bases and J by 6 bases, with 6 bases of the junction left unmatched. Here the CDR3 DNA reads TGTGCCAGCAGTTACGAGACAGGGGGCGGACAGACCCAGTACTTC. Residues: CASSYETGGGQTQYF.

The chain recombines TRBV18 with TRBJ2-3, with a possible D match to TRBD2 (5 bases). Germline-derived CDR1 and CDR2 are KGHSH and LQKENI. V lost 2 bases and J lost 0, with 9 bases in between. The CDR3 extends over 15 amino acids. The DNA for the CDR3 is TGTGCCAGCTCACCAAAATGGACTAGCACAGATACGCAGTATTTT. Translated: CASSPKWTSTDTQYF.

This rearrangement joins TRBV30 to TRBJ2-2; TRBD1 agrees at 10 bases. The CDR3 loop spans 16 amino acids. With 1 base clipped from V and 6 bases from J, the junction kept 8 bases outside the gene matches. Per germline, CDR1 GTSNPN and CDR2 SVGIG (reference sequence). For the CDR3, the DNA is TGTGCCTGGAGTGCTCCCGGGACAGGGGAGGCCGGGGAGCTGTTTTTT. It specifies CAWSAPGTGEAGELFF.

This sequence joins TRBV30 and TRBJ1-2; D not certain. In germline, CDR1 is GTSNPN, CDR2 SVGIG (reference sequence). This CDR3 is built from 19 residues. Trimming removed 3 bases from V and 5 bases from J, with 31 bases in between. The CDR3, as DNA: TGTGCCTGGAGCCCGGCCGGGTATACGCCCTCGGCAGTCTCTTATGGCTACACCTTC. Translated: CAWSPAGYTPSAVSYGYTF. The full variable domain, its missing parts supplied by reference TRBV30 and TRBJ1-2, is SQTIHQWPATLVQPVGSPLSLECTVEGTSNPNLYWYRQAAGRGLQLLFYSVGIGQISSEVPQNLSASRPQDRQFILSSKKLLLSDSGFYLCAWSPAGYTPSAVSYGYTFGSGTRLTVV.

This chain uses TRBV30 with TRBJ1-5; D unclear. Trimming took off 0 bases at V and 4 bases at J, with 7 bases between the two ends. Germline V CDR1 and CDR2: GTSNPN, SVGIG (reference sequence). This CDR3 is built from 13 residues. The CDR3 is CAWSVNLNQPQHF. The CDR3 nucleotides are TGTGCCTGGAGTGTAAACCTTAATCAGCCCCAGCATTTT.

The rearrangement uses TRBV30 and TRBJ2-7, with 8 positions matching TRBD1. The CDR3 totals 14 residues. With 7 bases clipped from V and 1 base from J, the junction kept 9 bases outside the gene matches. Germline CDR1 GTSNPN, CDR2 SVGIG (reference sequence). CDR3 amino acids: CASRPGTGSYEQYF. The CDR3, as DNA: TGTGCCTCCCGCCCCGGGACAGGTTCCTACGAGCAGTACTTC.

The chain employs TRBV7-6 and TRBJ2-7; 9 bases align to TRBD1. The CDR3 covers 14 residues. Trimming at V came to 5 bases and at J to 5 bases, leaving 7 bases not matched to a gene. CDR1 and CDR2 from the germline V gene are SGHVS and FNYEAQ. The CDR3, as DNA: TGTGCCAGCAGCGTCGGGACAGGGTTGGACGAGCAGTACTTC. It specifies CASSVGTGLDEQYF.

This chain links TRBV6-5 with TRBJ2-2; D remains unclear. The CDR3 is made up of 14 amino acids. Germline CDR1 and CDR2: MNHEY and SVGAGI. Trimming took 6 bases from V and 1 from J, leaving 9 bases between them. The CDR3 loop reads CASRTWGNTGELFF. The CDR3 DNA sequence: TGTGCCAGCAGGACGTGGGGGAACACCGGGGAGCTGTTTTTT.

V is TRBV2 and J is TRBJ2-5, with D perhaps matching TRBD1 (6 bases). V shed 6 bases and J shed 5 bases, with 16 bases lying between them. The CDR3 runs to 14 residues. Germline V lookup: CDR1 SNHLY, CDR2 FYNNEI. CDR3 in DNA: TGTGCCAGCAGCGCCACAGGGACGGGGGAGACCCAGTACTTC. Amino acid sequence: CASSATGTGETQYF. The full variable domain, rest sourced from reference TRBV2 and TRBJ2-5, is EPEVTQTPSHQVTQMGQEVILRCVPISNHLYFYWYRQILGQKVEFLVSFYNNEISEKSEIFDDQFSVERPDGSNFTLKIRSTKLEDSAMYFCASSATGTGETQYFGPGTRLLVL.

The V call is TRBV4-1, the J call TRBJ2-2; no clear D. From germline, CDR1 is MGHRA and CDR2 YSYEKL. The CDR3 is 14 residues long. The V end lost 1 base, the J end lost 12 bases, and 15 bases lay between the germline ends. This CDR3 is CASSQVALVEKLFF. For the CDR3, the DNA is TGCGCCAGCAGCCAAGTTGCCCTCGTGGAGAAGCTGTTTTTT.

This clone is a singleton in its sample. This chain joins TRBV6-6 and TRBJ1-1; D is possibly TRBD1 (6 bases). The CDR3 loop spans 13 amino acids. Germline CDR1 and CDR2: MNHNY and SVGAGI (reference sequence). The V end was cut by 7 bases, the J end by 3 bases, with 12 bases between. This CDR3 reads CASKRGGDTEAFF. The CDR3 region has the DNA TGTGCCAGCAAGAGGGGGGGTGACACTGAAGCTTTCTTT.

CDR3 DNA: TGTGCCAGCAGTCGGACAGGGGAGAACATTCAGTACTTC. Residues: CASSRTGENIQYF. The V gene is TRBV6-1, the J gene TRBJ2-4; 9 bases line up with TRBD1. This CDR3 has 13 amino acids. V lost 5 bases, J lost 7 bases, and 3 bases stayed unmatched. Germline V gives CDR1 MNHNS, CDR2 SASEGT.